The 3 T cell receptor beta chains presented below share a single source sample, sequenced in a study of blood T cell repertoires in COVID-19. Data came from immunoSEQ multiplex PCR; TCRdb stores just in-frame clones and leaves some out. The sample has hundreds of thousands of clones, approximately 91% seen once; the top ten hold 7.3%. Sequencing input: peripheral blood. The receptors derive from a woman in her 70s with COVID-19, enrolled during active disease.

V gene TRBV11-2 combines with J gene TRBJ1-3; no reliable D call. The V gene's germline CDR1 is SGHAT and CDR2 FQNNGV. This CDR3 has 15 residues. Trimming took 6 bases from V and 4 from J, leaving 16 bases between them. CDR3 DNA sequence: TGTGCCAGCAGTTTGCAGCGAGGGTCCGGAAACACCATATATTTT. It specifies CASSLQRGSGNTIYF.

The chain combines TRBV5-1 with TRBJ1-3, with TRBD1 as a possible D gene (5 bases). Germline CDR1 is SGHRS and CDR2 is YFSETQ. Deletions cut 0 bases from V and 2 bases from J, with 6 bases between. The CDR3 length is 14 residues. The CDR3 here is CASSLADTGNTIYF. The CDR3 DNA sequence: TGCGCCAGCAGCTTGGCGGACACTGGAAACACCATATATTTT.

The chain has TRBV11-3 and TRBJ1-4; D is ambiguous. CDR1 SGHNT and CDR2 YENEEA come from the germline V gene. The V end lost 1 base, the J end lost 8 bases, and 26 bases lay between the germline ends. CDR3 size: 19 residues. The CDR3 loop reads CASSLVFFRLGRPQEKLFF. Written as DNA, the CDR3 is TGTGCCAGCAGCTTAGTATTTTTTCGGCTGGGCAGGCCTCAGGAAAAACTGTTTTTT.